One sample yielded the 27 T cell receptor beta chains listed below, sequenced in a study of cytomegalovirus exposure and HLA in healthy donors. The PCR had 60 Vbeta and 13 Jbeta primers. This table comes from immunoSEQ multiplex PCR, and its TCRdb copy is limited to in-frame clones, with some not included. This table has roughly 150,000 clones, around 65% appearing once. Sequencing was done on a sample of PBMCs. These receptors all come from a woman aged 30 to 39 in good health and CMV-seropositive.

This clone was observed a handful of times. The chain links TRBV4-2 to TRBJ1-2; 8 positions agree with TRBD1. The CDR3 has 14 amino acids. CDR1 is LGHNA and CDR2 is YNFKEQ in the germline V gene. The J segment lost 7 bases and the V segment lost 0 bases, leaving 4 bases of the junction unmatched. In nucleotides, the CDR3 is TGTGCCAGCAGCCAAGAGACAGGGGCGGCTGGCTACACCTTC. The encoded protein is CASSQETGAAGYTF.

This clone has a single count. This sequence joins TRBV5-1 and TRBJ2-1, with 9 bases that match TRBD2. Germline values: CDR1 SGHRS, CDR2 YFSETQ. The J segment lost 5 bases and the V segment lost 4 bases, leaving 10 bases of the junction unmatched. CDR3 length: 16 residues. CDR3 region: CASSPYSGRSNNEQFF. The CDR3 DNA follows: TGCGCCAGCAGCCCCTATAGCGGGAGAAGTAACAATGAGCAGTTCTTC. The full variable domain, in which reference TRBV5-1 and TRBJ2-1 provide the parts outside the CDR3, is KAGVTQTPRYLIKTRGQQVTLSCSPISGHRSVSWYQQTPGQGLQFLFEYFSETQRNKGNFPGRFSGRQFSNSRSEMNVSTLELGDSALYLCASSPYSGRSNNEQFFGPGTRLTVL.

The sample holds a few counts of this clone. The rearrangement links TRBV27 to TRBJ1-1; unclear D gene. The V and J ends lost 1 base and 3 bases respectively, with 9 bases between them. The CDR3 has 14 residues. The V gene's germline CDR1 is MNHEY and CDR2 SMNVEV (reference sequence). CDR3 amino acids: CASSLFAGYTEAFF. The CDR3 DNA reads TGTGCCAGCAGTTTATTCGCAGGATACACTGAAGCTTTCTTT.

The rearrangement joins TRBV5-1 to TRBJ2-7; possibly TRBD1 for D (5 bases). This CDR3 comprises 14 residues. CDR1 and CDR2 from the germline V gene are SGHRS and YFSETQ. The V end lost 0 bases, the J end lost 2 bases, and 9 bases lay between the germline ends. The CDR3 is CASSLAGSTYEQYF. Written as DNA, the CDR3 is TGCGCCAGCAGCTTGGCAGGGTCAACCTACGAGCAGTACTTC.

This chain links TRBV4-1 with TRBJ2-3; 16 bases map to TRBD2. The CDR3 runs 18 residues. The trim removed 0 bases at V and 8 bases at J, leaving 8 bases unmatched. From germline, CDR1 is MGHRA and CDR2 YSYEKL. CDR3 region: CASSQEGLAGGPPGTQYF. The CDR3 DNA sequence: TGCGCCAGCAGCCAAGAGGGACTAGCGGGAGGGCCTCCCGGTACGCAGTATTTT.

This clone was picked up one time. V is TRBV2 and J is TRBJ2-5; D possibly corresponds to TRBD2 (6 bases). Germline V gene sequence: CDR1 SNHLY, CDR2 FYNNEI. CDR3 length: 14 amino acids. V was trimmed by 3 bases and J by 4 bases, leaving 12 bases between them. The CDR3 region is CASSDGQGGETQYF. CDR3 DNA: TGTGCCAGCAGTGACGGTCAGGGAGGAGAGACCCAGTACTTC.

A few counts support this clone. V is TRBV19 and J is TRBJ1-5; no clear D gene. Trimming left V 7 bases short and J 3 bases short, with 13 bases between. Germline V lookup: CDR1 LNHDA, CDR2 SQIVND (reference sequence). CDR3 length: 14 amino acids. The CDR3 spells CASKISGNNQPQHF. CDR3 DNA: TGTGCCAGTAAAATTTCGGGGAACAATCAGCCCCAGCATTTT.

This clone was seen a few times. The chain combines TRBV4-1 with TRBJ1-6; D not certain. Per the germline V gene, CDR1 is MGHRA and CDR2 is YSYEKL. V lost 0 bases and J 0 bases, leaving 3 bases between the germline ends. This CDR3 is 15 amino acids long. CDR3 DNA: TGCGCCAGCAGCCAAGACAGCTCCTATAATTCACCCCTCCACTTT. Translation: CASSQDSSYNSPLHF.

This clone was detected only once. V usage is TRBV6-5 and J usage is TRBJ1-5, with D perhaps matching TRBD1 (6 bases). This CDR3 comprises 14 residues. Looked up from germline, CDR1 is MNHEY and CDR2 is SVGAGI. Deletions cut 4 bases from V and 1 base from J, with 8 bases between. The CDR3 spells CASSFGQSNQPQHF. The CDR3 nucleotides read TGTGCCAGCAGTTTCGGACAGAGCAATCAGCCCCAGCATTTT.

The gene calls are TRBV10-3 and TRBJ2-7, with a weak D call TRBD1 (6 bases). Trimming took off 4 bases at V and 6 bases at J, with 10 bases between the two ends. Germline loops: CDR1 ENHRY, CDR2 SYGVKD. The CDR3 is 12 residues long. This CDR3 reads CAISGDTTEQYF. As DNA, the CDR3 is TGTGCCATCAGTGGGGACACAACCGAGCAGTACTTC.

V gene TRBV29-1 combines with J gene TRBJ1-1; 10 bases match TRBD1. J lost 5 bases, V lost 3 bases, and 0 bases had no gene match. The CDR3 totals 12 residues. CDR1 is SQVTM, CDR2 ANQGSEA, per germline. The DNA of the CDR3 is TGCAGCGTTGAGGGACAGGGGACTGAAGCTTTCTTT. This sequence encodes CSVEGQGTEAFF.

V usage is TRBV6-6 and J usage is TRBJ1-2; TRBD1 agrees at 9 bases. This CDR3 is built from 15 residues. The V gene's germline CDR1 is MNHNY and CDR2 SVGAGI (reference sequence). The ends lost 5 bases at V and 5 bases at J; junction bases unmatched: 9. Written as DNA, the CDR3 is TGTGCCAGCAGTATCACGGGACAGGGTCTTTATGGCTACACCTTC. Its translation: CASSITGQGLYGYTF.

The chain links TRBV6-1 to TRBJ2-4; D is possibly TRBD2 (5 bases). The CDR3 is 14 amino acids. The germline V gene encodes CDR1 MNHNS and CDR2 SASEGT. V was cut by 0 bases and J by 7 bases, with 10 bases left in between. The CDR3 DNA reads TGTGCCAGCAGTGAAGCGGGAGAGGATAACATTCAGTACTTC. Residues: CASSEAGEDNIQYF.

CDR3 region: CASSKGHRNYGYTF. As DNA, the CDR3 is TGTGCCAGCAGCAAGGGACACCGTAACTATGGCTACACCTTC. This rearrangement joins TRBV5-6 to TRBJ1-2; D is possibly TRBD1 (6 bases). Per germline, CDR1 SGHDT and CDR2 YYEEEE. Trimming left V 4 bases short and J 1 base short, with 11 bases between. This CDR3 is built from 14 residues.

The rearrangement links TRBV7-9 to TRBJ2-6; perhaps TRBD2 as D (6 bases). CDR1 and CDR2 from the germline V gene are SEHNR and FQNEAQ (reference sequence). The ends were cut back, 6 bases at V and 2 bases at J, with 11 bases in the middle. This CDR3 has 15 residues. The chain's CDR3 is CASRRAGPGANVLTF. The CDR3 region has the DNA TGTGCCAGCAGACGTGCGGGGCCTGGGGCCAACGTCCTGACTTTC.

CDR3 region: CASSLGGANTEAFF. CDR3 bases: TGTGCCAGCTCGCTGGGGGGGGCGAACACTGAAGCTTTCTTT. This chain joins TRBV18 and TRBJ1-1; TRBD1 might be the D (6 bases). CDR1 and CDR2 (germline): KGHSH, LQKENI. This CDR3 comprises 14 residues. With 6 bases removed from V and 1 base from J, the gap between germline ends came to 12 bases.

In regard to this clone: The sample contains more than one DNA sequence encoding this CDR3. The chain employs TRBV7-9 and TRBJ1-1; D remains unclear. V was pared by 3 bases and J by 1 base, with 6 bases between. This CDR3 region has 13 residues. CDR1 SEHNR and CDR2 FQNEAQ come from the germline V gene (reference sequence). CDR3 in amino acids: CASSFDSNTEAFF. The CDR3 DNA sequence: TGTGCCAGCAGCTTTGACTCGAACACTGAAGCTTTCTTT.

The chain uses TRBV20-1 and TRBJ1-1, with 8 bases that match TRBD1. The CDR3 loop spans 11 amino acids. Losses at the gene ends were 6 bases for V and 6 bases for J; bases not matched to a gene: 3. Germline-derived CDR1 and CDR2 are DFQATT and SNEGSKA (reference sequence). This CDR3 reads CSAVDRAEAFF. As DNA, the CDR3 is TGCAGTGCCGTGGACAGGGCTGAAGCTTTCTTT.

The V call is TRBV2, the J call TRBJ2-7; the match to TRBD2 covers 12 bases. CDR3 length: 14 residues. The V and J ends lost 8 bases and 4 bases, in that order; junction bases with no gene match: 6. Germline lookup yields CDR1 SNHLY and CDR2 FYNNEI. In DNA, the CDR3 is TGTGCCAGCGGTTCGACTAGCGGGAGTTACGAGCAGTACTTC. Its protein product is CASGSTSGSYEQYF.

The V and J genes are TRBV10-3 and TRBJ2-2; the D gene is possibly TRBD1 (6 bases). Germline loops: CDR1 ENHRY, CDR2 SYGVKD. Trimming took off 0 bases at V and 7 bases at J, with 12 bases between the two ends. CDR3 length equals 15 residues. Here the CDR3 reads CAISESGGKGGELFF. The CDR3, as DNA: TGTGCCATCAGTGAGTCTGGGGGCAAAGGCGGGGAGCTGTTTTTT.

This chain connects TRBV19 to TRBJ2-1; D remains unclear. V lost 0 bases and J lost 9, with 18 bases in between. Germline CDR1 LNHDA, CDR2 SQIVND (reference sequence). The CDR3 is made up of 16 amino acids. CDR3 nucleotides: TGTGCCAGTAGTATAGAGTTGGCTAGACCGGGTGGTGAGCAGTTCTTC. Protein: CASSIELARPGGEQFF.

Regarding this clone: This same CDR3 is encoded by further DNA sequences in the sample. V is TRBV5-1 and J is TRBJ1-6; the match to TRBD1 covers 7 bases. The CDR3 has 14 amino acids. After removal of 4 bases from V and 11 bases from J, the junction contained 9 bases not matched to a gene. Per the germline V gene, CDR1 is SGHRS and CDR2 is YFSETQ. CDR3 protein: CASSPDREYAPLHF. For the CDR3, the DNA is TGCGCCAGCAGCCCCGACAGGGAATATGCACCCCTCCACTTT.

DNA of the CDR3: TGTGCCAGCAGTGATTTGGCCGGGTCGATCGCGAGCGGCTACACCTTC. Translation gives CASSDLAGSIASGYTF. This chain uses TRBV2 with TRBJ1-2; D not resolved. From germline, CDR1 is SNHLY and CDR2 FYNNEI. The V and J ends lost 3 bases and 8 bases respectively, with 22 bases between them. This CDR3 region has 16 residues.

This clone was observed once. The V gene is TRBV10-2, the J gene TRBJ1-6, with a weak D call TRBD1 (5 bases). The CDR3 runs 16 residues. Germline-derived CDR1 and CDR2 are WSHSY and SAAADI. Trimming shortened V by 3 bases and J by 0 bases, and 9 bases separated the two germline ends. For the CDR3, the DNA is TGCGCCAGCAGTGACAGGGCGAGCTCCTATAATTCACCCCTCCACTTT. It specifies CASSDRASSYNSPLHF.

This clone was picked up a small number of times. The chain links TRBV25-1 to TRBJ1-6, with TRBD1 matching 7 bases. The CDR3 totals 13 residues. The J segment lost 9 bases and the V segment lost 7 bases, leaving 6 bases of the junction unmatched. Germline CDR1 and CDR2: MGHDK and SYGVNS. The CDR3 region is CASTPGGISPLHF. The CDR3 DNA sequence: TGTGCCAGCACTCCAGGGGGTATTTCACCCCTCCACTTT.

This clone was recorded a few times. The rearrangement joins TRBV18 to TRBJ2-5; possibly TRBD1 for D (5 bases). Germline V gene data show CDR1 as KGHSH and CDR2 as LQKENI. The CDR3 loop spans 14 amino acids. Trimming removed 6 bases from V and 5 bases from J, with 16 bases in between. The CDR3 coding sequence is TGTGCCAGCTCCCGATCCTGGGGCGAGGAGACCCAGTACTTC. It codes for CASSRSWGEETQYF. Variable domain in full (rest from reference TRBV18 and TRBJ2-5): NAGVMQNPRHLVRRRGQEARLRCSPMKGHSHVYWYRQLPEEGLKFMVYLQKENIIDESGMPKERFSAEFPKEGPSILRIQQVVRGDSAAYFCASSRSWGEETQYFGPGTRLLVL.

This clone was detected ten times or more. The chain combines TRBV6-1 with TRBJ1-5; TRBD1 might be the D (5 bases). The CDR3 has 15 residues. The germline V gene has CDR1 MNHNS and CDR2 SASEGT. The V end lost 5 bases, the J end lost 2 bases, and 13 bases lay between the germline ends. The CDR3 DNA reads TGTGCCAGCAGTAGAGGGACTTGGGGCAATCAGCCCCAGCATTTT. Amino acid sequence: CASSRGTWGNQPQHF.